Shown below are 9 T cell receptor beta chains from a single sample sequenced in a study of blood T cell repertoires in COVID-19. This table comes from immunoSEQ multiplex PCR, and its TCRdb copy is limited to in-frame clones, with some not included. This table has around 300,000 clones, 80% to 90% appearing once. The source material was peripheral blood. These receptors were obtained from a woman between 65 and 79 years old with acute or convalescent COVID-19.

V gene TRBV5-1 combines with J gene TRBJ2-7, with TRBD2 matching 8 bases. J lost 2 bases, V lost 0 bases, and 4 bases had no gene match. Per germline, CDR1 SGHRS and CDR2 YFSETQ. The CDR3 spans 15 residues. CDR3 amino acids: CASSLVAGGAYEQYF. The CDR3 nucleotides read TGCGCCAGCAGCTTGGTGGCGGGGGGAGCCTACGAGCAGTACTTC.

This sequence joins TRBV5-1 and TRBJ1-1, with 7 bases matching TRBD1. This CDR3 has 15 amino acids. V gave up 4 bases and J gave up 3 bases; unmatched junction bases: 9. Germline lookup yields CDR1 SGHRS and CDR2 YFSETQ. Written as DNA, the CDR3 is TGCGCCAGCAGCGGGCAACAGGGGTTCTACACTGAAGCTTTCTTT. Protein product: CASSGQQGFYTEAFF. Drawing the rest from reference TRBV5-1 and TRBJ1-1, the complete variable domain is KAGVTQTPRYLIKTRGQQVTLSCSPISGHRSVSWYQQTPGQGLQFLFEYFSETQRNKGNFPGRFSGRQFSNSRSEMNVSTLELGDSALYLCASSGQQGFYTEAFFGQGTRLTVV.

The DNA for the CDR3 is TGTGCCAGCAGCCAACGGGGGACTTTAAGAGGAAAACTGTTTTTT. Translation gives CASSQRGTLRGKLFF. The chain uses TRBV3-1 (or the pseudogene TRBV3-2) and TRBJ1-4; D may be TRBD1 (5 bases). V was trimmed by 2 bases and J by 10 bases, leaving 17 bases between them. The CDR3 length is 15 residues. Germline-derived CDR1 and CDR2 are LGHDT and YNNKEL (reference sequence).

The chain recombines TRBV7-9 with TRBJ2-2, with 9 bases fitting TRBD2. Germline values: CDR1 SEHNR, CDR2 FQNEAQ (reference sequence). V shed 8 bases and J 2 bases; nucleotides not matched to a gene: 9. The CDR3 has 16 amino acids. CDR3 amino acids: CASRRSGGPNTGELFF. For the CDR3, the DNA is TGTGCCAGCCGACGAAGCGGGGGGCCAAACACCGGGGAGCTGTTTTTT.

This clone was recorded once. The chain recombines TRBV19 with TRBJ1-2; 12 bases match TRBD1. Trimming at V came to 9 bases and at J to 5 bases, leaving 4 bases not matched to a gene. The CDR3 sequence is 13 residues long. CDR1 is LNHDA, CDR2 SQIVND, per germline (reference sequence). The DNA for the CDR3 is TGTGCCAGCGGGACAGGGGGCGGATATGGCTACACCTTC. Translation gives CASGTGGGYGYTF.

This clone came up once. The V and J genes are TRBV5-4 and TRBJ2-5; weak D call: TRBD2 (6 bases). V lost 7 bases to trimming and J lost 2 bases, with 9 bases between them. The CDR3 extends over 12 amino acids. Germline CDR1 SGHNT, CDR2 YYREEE (reference sequence). The DNA for the CDR3 is TGTGCCAGCGGCGGGGCTCAAGAGACCCAGTACTTC. Translation gives CASGGAQETQYF.

Here the CDR3 DNA reads TGTGCCAGCAGCTTAGTAGGACAGACTGAAGCTTTCTTT. Its protein product is CASSLVGQTEAFF. The V and J genes are TRBV7-9 and TRBJ1-1, with D possibly matching TRBD1 (6 bases). Germline assignment: CDR1 SEHNR and CDR2 FQNEAQ (reference sequence). The CDR3 contains 13 residues. V was trimmed by 1 base and J by 5 bases, leaving 8 bases between them.

The V gene is TRBV7-8, the J gene TRBJ1-5; no reliable D call. This CDR3 contains 17 residues. Trimming removed 5 bases at V and 5 bases at J, with 22 bases between. Germline V CDR1 and CDR2: SGHVS, FQNEAQ. CDR3 loop: CASSPPDPGWADQPQHF. CDR3 nucleotides: TGTGCCAGCAGCCCTCCTGACCCCGGTTGGGCCGATCAGCCCCAGCATTTT. The whole variable domain, remainder taken from reference TRBV7-8 and TRBJ1-5, is GAGVSQSPRYKVAKRGQDVALRCDPISGHVSLFWYQQALGQGPEFLTYFQNEAQLDKSGLPSDRFFAERPEGSVSTLKIQRTQQEDSAVYLCASSPPDPGWADQPQHFGDGTRLSIL.

The chain joins TRBV21-1 to TRBJ2-4; the D segment call TRBD2 is taken from the table without a DNA check. TRBV21-1 is a listed pseudogene. The CDR3 has 15 residues. CDR3 sequence: CASSKVRGATDIQYF. CDR3 nucleotides: TGTGCCAGCAGCAAAGTCCGGGGGGCTACGGACATTCAGTACTTC.